The clone carrying this T cell receptor (beta chain) was recorded a few times. Its antigen is not identified. This entry comes from a study of CD8 T cells in ankylosing spondylitis. For TCR beta, libraries came from quantitative 5'-RACE with molecular barcodes. TCRdb itself ran the 5' RACE reads through MiXCR, one entry per CDR3 protein. Of about 800,000 distinct CDR3 sequences listed, around 11% are singletons. General study results and limits: Seemingly distinctive of ankylosing spondylitis blood was a TCR beta motif formed by eight highly homologous variants. Earlier studies detected some motif variants in reactive arthritis synovial fluid and blood. Disease-linked clones displayed a CD8+ phenotype and appeared relatively rarely in peripheral blood. Clones linked to disease were reported to show significant enrichment in matched ankylosing spondylitis synovial fluid.

This CDR3 region has 12 residues. Germline values: CDR1 KGHDR, CDR2 SFDVKD. Trimming left V 3 bases short and J 4 bases short, with 5 bases between. This sequence originates from a male donor with ankylosing spondylitis. Specimen: blood, either unsorted or a sorted T cell fraction (not recorded which). V gene TRBV24-1 combines with J gene TRBJ1-1; D unresolved. CDR3 sequence reads: CATSDGVTEAFF. The CDR3 DNA reads TGTGCCACCAGTGATGGAGTCACTGAAGCTTTCTTT.